Described below is a single T cell receptor beta chain sequence and its context. Produced via immunoSEQ multiplex PCR; TCRdb's table is partial and in-frame only. Of 130,000 to 150,000 clones in the sample, less than 90% were seen once. The entry originates in a study of blood T cell repertoires in COVID-19. Each participant's cohort was designated according to participant-reported clinical history. CDR3 length: 19 residues. Unmatched junction bases numbered 12, after V lost 1 base and J lost 4 bases. Germline values: CDR1 SEHNR, CDR2 FQNEAQ (reference sequence). The sequenced sample consisted of PBMCs or T cells enriched from blood (not recorded which). This clonotype originated in a woman in her 50s who had been exposed to COVID-19. The chain uses TRBV7-9 and TRBJ2-2; 10 positions agree with TRBD2. DNA of the CDR3: TGTGCCAGCAGCTTAGTTCGAGCGGGAGGGCCCAGGGTCACCGGGGAGCTGTTTTTT. Translation: CASSLVRAGGPRVTGELFF.